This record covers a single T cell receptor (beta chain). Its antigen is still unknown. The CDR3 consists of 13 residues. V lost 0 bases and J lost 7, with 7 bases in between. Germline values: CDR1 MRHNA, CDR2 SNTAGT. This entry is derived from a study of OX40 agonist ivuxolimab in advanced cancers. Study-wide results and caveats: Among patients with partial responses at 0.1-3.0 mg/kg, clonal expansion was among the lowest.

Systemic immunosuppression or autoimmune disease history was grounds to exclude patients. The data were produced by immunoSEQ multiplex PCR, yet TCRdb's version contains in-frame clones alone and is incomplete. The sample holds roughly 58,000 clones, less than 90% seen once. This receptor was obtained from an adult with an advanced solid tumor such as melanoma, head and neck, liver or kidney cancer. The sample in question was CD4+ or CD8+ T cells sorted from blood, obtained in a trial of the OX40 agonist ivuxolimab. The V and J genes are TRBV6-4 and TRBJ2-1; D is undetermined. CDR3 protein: CASSDSNGNEQFF. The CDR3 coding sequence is TGTGCCAGCAGTGACTCGAACGGGAATGAGCAGTTCTTC.